These 21 T cell receptor beta chains came from one sample sequenced in a study of low-dose radiotherapy and immunotherapy resistance in tumors (dated 2022 in TCRdb). The sample's time point label, in plain terms: after trial treatment. According to the study, the label for this sample's treatment or condition signals: LDRT plus nivolumab, ipilimumab, low-dose cyclophosphamide and aspirin (RACIN trial). The data were produced on an Illumina HiSeq 2500. To make first-strand cDNA, Superscript III was used along with a set of TRAV- and TRBV-specific primers so that both the TCRalpha and TCRbeta chains were covered. TCRs were amplified with Phusion for 20 to 25 PCR cycles using a constant-region primer together with the adapter attached to the V primers. The public reads were reanalyzed by TCRdb: fastp trimming at Q25, MiXCR alignment, in-frame beta chains only. Duplicate CDR3 protein sequences are folded into a single record with the most common DNA and genes. The sample profile shows tens of thousands of distinct CDR3 sequences; 15% to 20% of them were found once. 1.1% to 1.5% of the sample is in the top ten clones.

The sequences come from PBMCs, collected after low-dose radiotherapy plus immunotherapy. Source of these receptors: a male donor with prostate cancer.

This clonotype occurred many times. This chain connects TRBV29-1 to TRBJ1-1; D ambiguous. Germline V CDR1 and CDR2: SQVTM, ANQGSEA. The length of the CDR3 is 11 residues. Trimming stripped 6 bases from V and 5 bases from J, with 10 bases between. In DNA, the CDR3 is TGCAGCGTGCTCCTGAGAACTGAAGCTTTCTTT. It codes for CSVLLRTEAFF.

This clonotype was seen repeatedly, ten times or more. For the CDR3, the DNA is TGTGCCAGCAGTTTAAGGCAGAACTATGGCTACACCTTC. Translated: CASSLRQNYGYTF. This chain uses TRBV28 with TRBJ1-2; no clear D gene. Per germline, CDR1 MDHEN and CDR2 SYDVKM. Trimming removed 2 bases at V and 2 bases at J, with 6 bases between. The CDR3 runs 13 residues.

The sample holds many counts of this clonotype. The chain recombines TRBV19 with TRBJ2-4; D may be TRBD1 (6 bases). The CDR3 is 18 residues long. CDR1 is LNHDA, CDR2 SQIVND, per germline (reference sequence). V lost 4 bases and J 4 bases, leaving 23 bases between the germline ends. The CDR3 nucleotides read TGTGCCAGTAGTACCCCCTCGTGGGCAGGGGCGTCAAAAAACATTCAGTACTTC. It codes for CASSTPSWAGASKNIQYF.

This clonotype was detected only once. This chain links TRBV2 with TRBJ1-1; no clear D gene. V gave up 7 bases and J gave up 1 base, with 10 bases separating them. In germline, CDR1 is SNHLY, CDR2 FYNNEI. The CDR3 is 13 amino acids. Here the CDR3 DNA reads TGTGCCAGCACTACGAACCGGAACACTGAAGCTTTCTTT. Amino acid sequence: CASTTNRNTEAFF.

This clonotype was counted at least ten times. This chain links TRBV28 with TRBJ2-3, with TRBD2 matching over 12 bases. Germline-derived CDR1 and CDR2 are MDHEN and SYDVKM. There are 16 residues in the CDR3. J was trimmed by 4 bases and V by 5 bases; bases with no gene match: 7. The CDR3 DNA sequence: TGTGCCAGCAGTCCCTCGCTAGCGGGAGGGTCAGATACGCAGTATTTT. Encoded protein: CASSPSLAGGSDTQYF.

This clonotype showed up many times. The chain uses TRBV30 and TRBJ2-7; D may correspond to TRBD1 or TRBD2 (5 bases each). CDR1 GTSNPN and CDR2 SVGIG come from the germline V gene (reference sequence). CDR3 length: 14 amino acids. V was cut by 2 bases and J by 6 bases, with 17 bases left in between. CDR3 region: CAWSTGTEVSEQYF. The CDR3 bases are TGTGCCTGGAGTACGGGGACCGAGGTTTCCGAGCAGTACTTC.

This clonotype was seen at least ten times. The chain couples TRBV5-1 to TRBJ2-2; D is unclear. The ends were cut back, 0 bases at V and 1 base at J, with 10 bases in the middle. The length of the CDR3 is 16 residues. CDR1 SGHRS and CDR2 YFSETQ come from the germline V gene. The CDR3 DNA reads TGCGCCAGCAGCTTGGTTCTGCAAAGGAACACCGGGGAGCTGTTTTTT. Translation gives CASSLVLQRNTGELFF.

In its sample, this clonotype was seen many times. The chain employs TRBV7-7 and TRBJ2-1; 8 bases line up with TRBD1. The CDR3 length is 14 residues. Germline CDR1 SSHAT, CDR2 FNYEAQ (reference sequence). Trimming took 1 base from V and 6 from J; bases not matched to a gene: 2. The CDR3 DNA follows: TGTGCCAGCAGCTTAGGGCAGGGGGCCAATGAGCAGTTCTTC. This encodes CASSLGQGANEQFF.

This clonotype came up many times. This sequence joins TRBV10-3 and TRBJ2-1; the D is unclear. Germline V gene data show CDR1 as ENHRY and CDR2 as SYGVKD. The V end was cut by 10 bases, the J end by 9 bases, with 13 bases between. The CDR3 contains 11 residues. In nucleotides, the CDR3 is TGTGCCACCTCTTTAAATGGTGAGCAGTTCTTC. Translation gives CATSLNGEQFF.

This clonotype was detected ten times or more. The gene calls are TRBV7-3 and TRBJ2-5, with D unclear. V was trimmed by 3 bases and J by 3 bases, leaving 8 bases between them. Germline V gene lookup returns CDR1 SGHTA and CDR2 FQGTGA. This CDR3 region has 13 residues. The CDR3 protein is CASSLDGEETQYF. The CDR3, as DNA: TGTGCCAGCAGCTTGGACGGCGAAGAGACCCAGTACTTC.

This clonotype appeared a few times. The genes are TRBV6-6 and TRBJ2-7; D uncertain. The CDR3 covers 15 residues. V gave up 0 bases and J gave up 1 base, with 10 bases separating them. Germline CDR1 is MNHNY and CDR2 is SVGAGI (reference sequence). The CDR3 region has the DNA TGTGCCAGCAGTTACTCGATGGGCGAATCCTACGAGCAGTACTTC. The encoded protein is CASSYSMGESYEQYF.

This clonotype was recorded at least ten times. This sequence joins TRBV7-9 and TRBJ2-3, with D possibly being TRBD1 (6 bases). Germline V gives CDR1 SEHNR, CDR2 FQNEAQ (reference sequence). The V end lost 2 bases, the J end lost 2 bases, and 11 bases lay between the germline ends. This CDR3 has 15 residues. CDR3 sequence: CASSLIRTATDTQYF. Here the CDR3 DNA reads TGTGCCAGCAGCTTAATTCGGACAGCCACAGATACGCAGTATTTT.

This clonotype was seen many times. The CDR3 spells CASSLSTSGISGEQFF. For the CDR3, the DNA is TGCGCCAGCAGCTTGTCAACTAGCGGGATTTCGGGTGAGCAGTTCTTC. The V gene is TRBV5-1, the J gene TRBJ2-1; 10 bases map to TRBD2. The CDR3 is made up of 16 amino acids. The V segment lost 1 base and the J segment 9 bases; nucleotides outside the gene matches: 10. Germline CDR1 reads SGHRS; CDR2 reads YFSETQ. The whole variable domain, remainder taken from reference TRBV5-1 and TRBJ2-1, is KAGVTQTPRYLIKTRGQQVTLSCSPISGHRSVSWYQQTPGQGLQFLFEYFSETQRNKGNFPGRFSGRQFSNSRSEMNVSTLELGDSALYLCASSLSTSGISGEQFFGPGTRLTVL.

There are many counts of this clonotype. This chain connects TRBV29-1 to TRBJ2-1; 7 bases are shared with TRBD1. Germline V gene data show CDR1 as SQVTM and CDR2 as ANQGSEA. V was clipped by 3 bases and J by 8 bases; unmatched bases: 7. This CDR3 is built from 13 residues. As DNA, the CDR3 is TGCAGCGTTGATAACAGGGGAGTGGATGAGCAGTTCTTC. This translates into CSVDNRGVDEQFF.

This rearrangement joins TRBV20-1 to TRBJ2-7; perhaps D is TRBD1 or TRBD2 (5 bases each). The CDR3 runs 11 residues. Germline V gene data show CDR1 as DFQATT and CDR2 as SNEGSKA (reference sequence). The CDR3 spells CRGVSSYEQYF. The CDR3 nucleotides read TGCAGGGGGGTTAGCTCCTACGAGCAGTACTTC.

This clonotype was counted many times. The chain has TRBV14 and TRBJ2-7; TRBD2 matches at 10 bases. CDR1 is SGHDN and CDR2 is FVKESK in the germline V gene. The CDR3 spans 16 residues. Trimming at V came to 3 bases and at J to 5 bases, leaving 10 bases not matched to a gene. DNA for the CDR3: TGTGCCAGCAGCCACCTGGGGCTAGCGGGAGAAGACGAGCAGTACTTC. Its translation: CASSHLGLAGEDEQYF.

This clonotype was seen repeatedly, ten times or more. The chain combines TRBV19 with TRBJ1-5, with D perhaps TRBD1 (6 bases). The CDR3 loop spans 13 amino acids. CDR1 and CDR2 from the germline V gene are LNHDA and SQIVND (reference sequence). Trimming shortened V by 7 bases and J by 0 bases, and 7 bases separated the two germline ends. The CDR3 bases are TGTGCCAGTAAGGGGGTTAGCAATCAGCCCCAGCATTTT. Translating it yields CASKGVSNQPQHF.

This clonotype was seen many times. The rearrangement joins TRBV4-2 to TRBJ2-5; 10 bases are a match to TRBD2. This CDR3 contains 17 residues. Looked up from germline, CDR1 is LGHNA and CDR2 is YNFKEQ. V shed 3 bases and J 5 bases; nucleotides not matched to a gene: 12. CDR3 in amino acids: CASSHAKTSGIGETQYF. In DNA form, the CDR3 reads TGTGCCAGCAGCCACGCTAAAACTAGCGGGATAGGGGAGACCCAGTACTTC.

Details on this clonotype: This may stem from a read error, because a much larger clone lies one nucleotide away. The chain links TRBV19 to TRBJ2-7, with 10 bases aligning to TRBD2. The junction had 12 bases not matched to a gene; V was cut back by 6 bases and J by 7 bases. Germline CDR1 reads LNHDA; CDR2 reads SQIVND (reference sequence). The CDR3 loop spans 15 amino acids. CDR3 sequence (DNA): TGTGCCAGTAGACCTAGCGGGGGAAGTGTACATGAGCAGTACTTC. Encoded protein: CASRPSGGSVHEQYF.

V gene TRBV12-3 or TRBV12-4 combines with J gene TRBJ2-2; 8 bases align to TRBD1. The CDR3 contains 16 residues. After removal of 6 bases from V and 5 bases from J, the junction contained 11 bases not matched to a gene. CDR3 amino acids: CASSRTGGRYTGELFF. As DNA, the CDR3 is TGTGCCAGCAGCCGAACAGGGGGTCGGTATACCGGGGAGCTGTTTTTT.

At least ten counts were recorded for this clonotype. This chain links TRBV15 with TRBJ2-7; D is possibly TRBD2 (6 bases). The CDR3 totals 15 residues. Germline V gives CDR1 LNHNV, CDR2 YYDKDF (reference sequence). Between the trimmed V and J ends, which lost 0 bases and 5 bases, there was a span of 14 bases. As DNA, the CDR3 is TGTGCCACCAGCAGAGATGCGGGACGGGAACACGAGCAGTACTTC. It is translated as CATSRDAGREHEQYF.